The 16 T cell receptor beta chains below come from one sample, sequenced in a study of cytomegalovirus exposure and HLA in healthy donors. 13 Jbeta primers and 60 Vbeta primers were used for the PCR. Here immunoSEQ multiplex PCR was the method, and the copy in TCRdb shows in-frame clones only, minus some. The sample carries around 130,000 clones, roughly 70% recorded once. Input material: PBMCs. These receptors originate from a man aged 25-40 years in good health and CMV-seronegative.

The V and J genes are TRBV6-5 and TRBJ1-5; 9 bases fit TRBD1. V was clipped by 6 bases and J by 6 bases; unmatched bases: 6. Germline CDR1 MNHEY, CDR2 SVGAGI. The CDR3 spans 14 residues. The CDR3 here is CASSHDRGVQPQHF. CDR3 nucleotide sequence: TGTGCCAGCAGCCACGACAGGGGGGTTCAGCCCCAGCATTTT.

The rearrangement uses TRBV6-1 and TRBJ1-5, with no clear D. The CDR3 length is 15 residues. In germline, CDR1 is MNHNS, CDR2 SASEGT. Trimming cost V 1 base and J 6 bases, with 13 bases left between them. CDR3 region: CASSEGNGFTQPQHF. CDR3 in DNA: TGTGCCAGCAGTGAAGGGAACGGGTTCACTCAGCCCCAGCATTTT.

This chain links TRBV27 with TRBJ2-7, with D hard to call. The CDR3 totals 12 residues. V was shortened by 3 bases and J by 6 bases, with 9 bases between the two germline ends. CDR1 is MNHEY and CDR2 is SMNVEV in the germline V gene (reference sequence). The CDR3 DNA reads as TGTGCCAGCAGTTTCCCCGGTGGCGAGCAGTACTTC. Protein: CASSFPGGEQYF.

V usage is TRBV7-8 and J usage is TRBJ1-2; D perhaps matches TRBD1 (6 bases). CDR3 size: 16 residues. Germline lookup yields CDR1 SGHVS and CDR2 FQNEAQ. Trimming removed 1 base from V and 4 bases from J, with 16 bases in between. The chain's CDR3 is CASSLGGEQGRYGYTF. The CDR3 bases are TGTGCCAGCAGCTTAGGAGGGGAACAGGGCCGCTATGGCTACACCTTC.

The chain joins TRBV5-1 to TRBJ2-3, with a possible D match to TRBD2 (5 bases). Germline CDR1 and CDR2: SGHRS and YFSETQ. The CDR3 consists of 15 residues. Trimming removed 0 bases from V and 3 bases from J, with 11 bases in between. The CDR3 region is CASSLERGDTDTQYF. The CDR3 DNA reads TGCGCCAGCAGCTTGGAACGGGGAGATACAGATACGCAGTATTTT.

J is TRBJ2-1 and V is TRBV5-6; 8 bases map to TRBD2. Trimming at V came to 2 bases and at J to 1 base, leaving 5 bases not matched to a gene. The CDR3 sequence is 16 residues long. Germline-derived CDR1 and CDR2 are SGHDT and YYEEEE. In nucleotides, the CDR3 is TGTGCCAGCAGCTTCGGGGGGGTAACATCCTACAATGAGCAGTTCTTC. Its protein is CASSFGGVTSYNEQFF.

The genes are TRBV7-9 and TRBJ2-1; D is possibly TRBD2 (6 bases). The V gene's germline CDR1 is SEHNR and CDR2 FQNEAQ (reference sequence). The CDR3 loop spans 15 amino acids. The V end lost 1 base, the J end lost 1 base, and 8 bases lay between the germline ends. DNA of the CDR3: TGTGCCAGCAGCTTAGTGGGGACTTCCTACAATGAGCAGTTCTTC. Its translation: CASSLVGTSYNEQFF.

A note on this clone: A much larger clone sits a single nucleotide away, making a read error possible. V is TRBV7-6 and J is TRBJ2-1; TRBD1 matches at 9 bases. The germline gives CDR1 SGHVS, CDR2 FNYEAQ. This CDR3 is built from 15 residues. CDR3 protein: CASSLAGTGYNDQFF. In DNA form, the CDR3 reads TGTGCCAGCAGCTTAGCTGGGACAGGGTACAATGACCAGTTCTTC.

The chain combines TRBV4-3 with TRBJ2-7; D might be TRBD1 (6 bases). This CDR3 has 17 amino acids. Between the trimmed V and J ends, which lost 0 bases and 2 bases, there was a span of 17 bases. Per germline, CDR1 LGHNA and CDR2 YSLEER. CDR3: CASSQDRGFPSAYEQYF. The CDR3 region has the DNA TGCGCCAGCAGCCAAGATAGGGGGTTCCCTTCCGCCTACGAGCAGTACTTC.

This rearrangement joins TRBV7-2 to TRBJ2-2; D call uncertain. This CDR3 comprises 15 residues. Per germline, CDR1 SGHTA and CDR2 FQGNSA. V was clipped by 8 bases and J by 0 bases, with 13 bases between them. CDR3 sequence: CASEPVRSNTGELFF. CDR3 sequence (DNA): TGTGCCAGCGAACCGGTACGGTCGAACACCGGGGAGCTGTTTTTT.

This chain joins TRBV5-1 and TRBJ2-5; 8 nucleotides agree with TRBD2. The CDR3 loop spans 17 amino acids. Germline CDR1 and CDR2: SGHRS and YFSETQ. The trim removed 6 bases at V and 5 bases at J, leaving 18 bases unmatched. The CDR3 sequence: CASNRGSGSPQQETQYF. DNA for the CDR3: TGCGCCAGCAATAGGGGGAGCGGGAGCCCCCAGCAGGAGACCCAGTACTTC.

J is TRBJ2-2 and V is TRBV4-3; 9 bases are shared with TRBD1. Trimming took 2 bases from V and 1 from J; bases not matched to a gene: 2. This CDR3 has 16 residues. Germline V gene lookup returns CDR1 LGHNA and CDR2 YSLEER. The CDR3 DNA reads TGCGCCAGCAGCCAACAGACAGGGGGGAACACCGGGGAGCTGTTTTTT. Amino acids: CASSQQTGGNTGELFF.

This sequence joins TRBV2 and TRBJ1-4, with 11 bases matching TRBD1. The V and J ends lost 8 bases and 10 bases, in that order; junction bases with no gene match: 6. The germline V gene encodes CDR1 SNHLY and CDR2 FYNNEI. This CDR3 has 13 residues. CDR3 region: CASGGTGGAKLFF. CDR3 bases: TGTGCCAGCGGGGGGACAGGGGGTGCAAAACTGTTTTTT.

This sequence joins TRBV7-7 and TRBJ2-2; 12 bases agree with TRBD2. Germline values: CDR1 SSHAT, CDR2 FNYEAQ (reference sequence). The CDR3 runs to 15 residues. The CDR3 here is CASRRTSGKFGELFF. For the CDR3, the DNA is TGTGCTAGCCGACGGACTAGCGGGAAATTCGGGGAGCTGTTTTTT.

This rearrangement joins TRBV9 to TRBJ2-3, with TRBD1 as a possible D gene (6 bases). Trimming left V 4 bases short and J 6 bases short, with 18 bases between. Germline V gene sequence: CDR1 SGDLS, CDR2 YYNGEE. The CDR3 has 15 amino acids. For the CDR3, the DNA is TGTGCCAGCAGCAAAAAGGGGGTGCCGATCGATACGCAGTATTTT. Protein sequence: CASSKKGVPIDTQYF.

The table lists this clone with a count of one. CDR3 sequence reads: CASSFGEITGELFF. The CDR3, as DNA: TGCGCCAGCAGTTTCGGGGAGATAACCGGGGAGCTGTTTTTT. The chain recombines TRBV5-1 with TRBJ2-2; D perhaps matches TRBD2 (5 bases). Germline V CDR1 and CDR2: SGHRS, YFSETQ. The CDR3 loop spans 14 amino acids. Trimming cost V 5 bases and J 5 bases, with 13 bases left between them.